Listed below are T cell receptor beta chains from one sample, sequenced in a study of blood T cell repertoires in COVID-19. Method: immunoSEQ multiplex PCR; TCRdb's copy keeps in-frame clones and lacks some. This table holds under 75,000 clones, approximately 90% found once. Sequences were obtained from peripheral blood. These receptors all come from a man aged 25 to 40 with acute or convalescent COVID-19. CDR3s include the opening cysteine and the closing phenylalanine or tryptophan. Each record gives: J gene, D gene, clone size, V gene, CDR3 protein, CDR3 DNA. The D gene is left open where the match is weak. Not every row has a clone size; where given, it reads once, few, many or a size class.

j_call: TRBJ1-5
d_call: -
clone_size: -
v_call: TRBV2
cdr3_aa: CASSDRVLGNQPQHF
cdr3_nt: TGTGCCAGCAGTGACAGGGTTCTGGGCAATCAGCCCCAGCATTTT

j_call: TRBJ2-2
d_call: -
clone_size: -
v_call: TRBV5-1
cdr3_aa: CASSLKRQASTGELFF
cdr3_nt: TGCGCCAGCAGCTTGAAGCGGCAGGCGAGCACCGGGGAGCTGTTTTTT

j_call: TRBJ2-1
d_call: TRBD1
clone_size: -
v_call: TRBV19
cdr3_aa: CASSGGQSDEQFF
cdr3_nt: TGTGCCAGTAGTGGGGGACAGAGCGATGAGCAGTTCTTC

j_call: TRBJ1-4
d_call: TRBD1
clone_size: -
v_call: TRBV7-9
cdr3_aa: CASSPRSGGSNEKLFF
cdr3_nt: TGTGCCAGCAGCCCTCGCTCAGGGGGATCTAATGAAAAACTGTTTTTT

j_call: TRBJ1-4
d_call: -
clone_size: -
v_call: TRBV18
cdr3_aa: CASSRTATNEKLFF
cdr3_nt: TGTGCCAGCTCACGCACTGCAACTAATGAAAAACTGTTTTTT

j_call: TRBJ1-1
d_call: TRBD1
clone_size: -
v_call: TRBV5-1
cdr3_aa: CASTGQGNTEAFF
cdr3_nt: TGCGCCAGCACCGGACAGGGCAACACTGAAGCTTTCTTT

j_call: TRBJ1-3
d_call: TRBD1
clone_size: -
v_call: TRBV27
cdr3_aa: CASSPRGPSGNTIYF
cdr3_nt: TGTGCCAGCAGCCCCAGGGGGCCCTCTGGAAACACCATATATTTT

j_call: TRBJ2-1
d_call: TRBD2
clone_size: -
v_call: TRBV19
cdr3_aa: CASSIDLVSGSYNEQFF
cdr3_nt: TGTGCCAGTAGTATAGATCTCGTTAGCGGGTCATACAATGAGCAGTTCTTC

j_call: TRBJ2-2
d_call: -
clone_size: -
v_call: TRBV5-1
cdr3_aa: CASYEGVRAGELFF
cdr3_nt: TGCGCCAGCTACGAGGGGGTTCGAGCCGGGGAGCTGTTTTTT

j_call: TRBJ1-1
d_call: -
clone_size: -
v_call: TRBV20-1
cdr3_aa: CSASHLENTEAFF
cdr3_nt: TGCAGTGCTAGTCACTTAGAGAACACTGAAGCTTTCTTT

j_call: TRBJ1-2
d_call: -
clone_size: few
v_call: TRBV5-4
cdr3_aa: CASSLGGQLNYGYTF
cdr3_nt: TGTGCCAGCAGCTTGGGAGGTCAGCTAAACTATGGCTACACCTTC

j_call: TRBJ1-6
d_call: TRBD1
clone_size: -
v_call: TRBV5-4
cdr3_aa: CASSLDRTSYSPLHF
cdr3_nt: TGTGCCAGCAGCCTGGACAGGACATCTTATTCACCCCTCCACTTT

j_call: TRBJ2-3
d_call: -
clone_size: once
v_call: TRBV7-8
cdr3_aa: CASSLISGPFRSTQYF
cdr3_nt: TGTGCCAGCAGCTTAATCAGCGGGCCCTTTAGGAGTACGCAGTATTTT

j_call: TRBJ1-4
d_call: -
clone_size: many
v_call: TRBV27
cdr3_aa: CASSLGAPNEKLFF
cdr3_nt: TGTGCCAGCAGTTTGGGGGCGCCTAATGAAAAACTGTTTTTT

j_call: TRBJ2-7
d_call: TRBD1
clone_size: -
v_call: TRBV7-9
cdr3_aa: CASNTGQGQGEQYF
cdr3_nt: TGTGCCAGCAACACGGGACAGGGGCAGGGCGAGCAGTACTTC

j_call: TRBJ1-1
d_call: -
clone_size: few
v_call: TRBV21-1
cdr3_aa: CASTETGEAFF
cdr3_nt: TGTGCCAGCACCGAGACAGGAGAAGCTTTCTTT

j_call: TRBJ1-5
d_call: -
clone_size: -
v_call: TRBV12-3/TRBV12-4
cdr3_aa: CASSLGGLRPQHF
cdr3_nt: TGTGCCAGCAGTTTGGGGGGGCTCAGGCCCCAGCATTTT

j_call: TRBJ2-2
d_call: TRBD2
clone_size: once
v_call: TRBV18
cdr3_aa: CASSSGTIRVGELFF
cdr3_nt: TGTGCCAGCTCATCGGGGACTATACGCGTCGGGGAGCTGTTTTTT

j_call: TRBJ1-3
d_call: -
clone_size: -
v_call: TRBV4-1
cdr3_aa: CASSLTGGSGNTIYF
cdr3_nt: TGCGCCAGCAGCCTCACGGGAGGCTCTGGAAACACCATATATTTT

j_call: TRBJ1-3
d_call: -
clone_size: -
v_call: TRBV14
cdr3_aa: CASSQELGSGNTIYF
cdr3_nt: TGTGCCAGCAGCCAAGAACTAGGGTCAGGAAACACCATATATTTT

j_call: TRBJ1-6
d_call: -
clone_size: once
v_call: TRBV19
cdr3_aa: CASSIVWRGNSPLHF
cdr3_nt: TGTGCCAGTAGTATAGTGTGGCGGGGGAATTCACCCCTCCACTTT

j_call: TRBJ1-5
d_call: -
clone_size: few
v_call: TRBV7-9
cdr3_aa: CASSLASGVQPQHF
cdr3_nt: TGTGCCAGCAGCTTAGCGTCAGGGGTTCAGCCCCAGCATTTT

j_call: TRBJ1-5
d_call: -
clone_size: -
v_call: TRBV27
cdr3_aa: CASTNGDQPQHF
cdr3_nt: TGTGCCAGTACCAACGGGGATCAGCCCCAGCATTTT

j_call: TRBJ1-3
d_call: -
clone_size: -
v_call: TRBV30
cdr3_aa: CAWSDGRRIGNTIYF
cdr3_nt: TGTGCCTGGAGTGACGGTCGGAGAATTGGAAACACCATATATTTT

j_call: TRBJ1-2
d_call: -
clone_size: -
v_call: TRBV15
cdr3_aa: CATSRSQGGVYGYTF
cdr3_nt: TGTGCCACCAGCAGGTCACAGGGAGGGGTCTATGGCTACACCTTC

j_call: TRBJ2-2
d_call: -
clone_size: -
v_call: TRBV2
cdr3_aa: CASSEARPDRSNTGELFF
cdr3_nt: TGTGCCAGCAGTGAAGCTCGTCCCGACAGGTCGAACACCGGGGAGCTGTTTTTT

j_call: TRBJ1-5
d_call: -
clone_size: -
v_call: TRBV18
cdr3_aa: CASSPHEDQPQHF
cdr3_nt: TGTGCCAGCTCACCACATGAGGATCAGCCCCAGCATTTT

j_call: TRBJ2-2
d_call: -
clone_size: -
v_call: TRBV15
cdr3_aa: CAAPRPGTGELFF
cdr3_nt: TGTGCCGCCCCGCGCCCGGGAACCGGGGAGCTGTTTTTT

j_call: TRBJ1-2
d_call: TRBD1
clone_size: -
v_call: TRBV14
cdr3_aa: CASSPDRSYGYTF
cdr3_nt: TGTGCCAGCAGCCCGGACAGGTCCTATGGCTACACCTTC

j_call: TRBJ2-5
d_call: -
clone_size: -
v_call: TRBV2
cdr3_aa: CASNLDRKETQYF
cdr3_nt: TGTGCCAGCAACCTTGACAGAAAAGAGACCCAGTACTTC

j_call: TRBJ1-1
d_call: -
clone_size: -
v_call: TRBV10-3
cdr3_aa: CAISDGDTEAFF
cdr3_nt: TGTGCCATCAGTGACGGGGACACTGAAGCTTTCTTT

j_call: TRBJ2-7
d_call: -
clone_size: once
v_call: TRBV6-5
cdr3_aa: CASRYREVGEQYF
cdr3_nt: TGTGCCAGCAGATACAGGGAGGTCGGCGAGCAGTACTTC

j_call: TRBJ1-1
d_call: -
clone_size: once
v_call: TRBV6-2/TRBV6-3
cdr3_aa: CASSYSEGVNTEAFF
cdr3_nt: TGTGCCAGCAGTTACTCAGAGGGGGTGAACACTGAAGCCTTCTTT

j_call: TRBJ2-2
d_call: -
clone_size: -
v_call: TRBV7-8
cdr3_aa: CASSSAGKTATGELFF
cdr3_nt: TGTGCCAGCAGCTCCGCGGGGAAGACCGCCACCGGGGAGCTGTTTTTT

j_call: TRBJ2-7
d_call: -
clone_size: once
v_call: TRBV7-8
cdr3_aa: CASSLGQEYEQYF
cdr3_nt: TGTGCCAGCAGCTTAGGACAGGAGTACGAGCAGTACTTC

j_call: TRBJ1-1
d_call: TRBD1
clone_size: -
v_call: TRBV6-5
cdr3_aa: CASSSRQGKVLAFF
cdr3_nt: TGTGCCAGCAGTTCCAGACAGGGAAAGGTCTTAGCTTTCTTT